This T cell receptor beta chain was captured in a study of glioma-infiltrating T cells after dendritic cell vaccination listed by TCRdb under 2016. Study-level background: A cohort of 15 or so glioblastoma patients from Phase I and II dendritic cell vaccination trials was included, of whom 9 were newly diagnosed and 6 had recurrent disease. TCR sequencing metrics, including TIL content and tumor-blood repertoire overlap, were correlated with survival after dendritic cell vaccination. Three intradermal dendritic cell vaccine injections were administered to patients at biweekly intervals in the arm below the axilla. The vaccine was prepared from monocyte-derived dendritic cells that were cultured for 6 to 7 days with IL-4 and GM-CSF and then pulsed overnight with autologous tumor lysate. Deep sequencing of TCR beta CDR3 regions was used to quantify tumor-infiltrating lymphocyte content and compare tumor and blood repertoires in dendritic cell-vaccinated glioblastoma patients. Between about 2002 and 2013, the patients were given dendritic cell vaccination pulsed with autologous tumor lysate. The research as a whole found: No direct relationship between TCR clonality and survival was found, suggesting that a diverse polyclonal response may matter. Higher estimated pretreatment TIL content predicted longer time to progression and overall survival after dendritic cell vaccination. The cohort was small and heterogeneous, few patients had complete blood and tumor sets, and even fewer had initial-recurrent tumor pairs. The three-group TCR overlap response model was described as speculative and requiring prospective validation.

In the paper's terms, the time point label means: after dendritic cell vaccination, including at tumor progression/relapse. To be selected, patients needed enough residual fresh-frozen tumor tissue and more than two years of available survival data. Although molecular status otherwise differed among the glioblastoma patients, no patient had an isocitrate dehydrogenase mutation. PBMC collection took place before vaccination, two weeks after the third vaccination, and at tumor progression if progression occurred. The Qiagen DNeasy Blood extraction Kit was used for extraction of genomic DNA. The immunoSEQ assay amplified TCRB CDR3 regions from approximately 2 micrograms of genomic DNA, or from all available DNA when less than that amount was available. The multiplex PCR relied on 60 forward primers for TCR V beta segments and 13 reverse primers for J beta segments. Synthetic control templates were spiked into each sample at limiting dilution to estimate reads per starting template. The Illumina HiSeq System generated sequencing reads of 87 bp. In the original analysis: PCR and sequencing errors were removed by a nearest neighbor algorithm that merged closely related sequences. TCR overlap was measured as the percentage of unique tumor TCR beta sequences also present in the same patient's peripheral blood. This immuneACCESS table, as held by TCRdb, lists in-frame sequences with V and J called but not all clones. Of the missing ones, under half trace to an unresolved V gene in checked studies; the others have no known cause. That table furnishes V, J and clone size, whereas the DNA furnished D and trimming. The sample yields about 110,000 clones; nearly 90% were counted once. Around 2.6% of the sample rests with the top ten.

This clone occurred once. Its cognate antigen has yet to be identified. The input lacks base qualities; no much larger clone sits a single base away. The germline V gene (reference sequence) gives CDR1 as SEHNR and CDR2 as FQNEAQ. V is clipped by 3 bases and J by 0 bases, and the sequence between their germline boundaries is 16 bases long. The CDR3 contains 17 residues, cysteine and phenylalanine counted. The DNA shown is the 51-base CDR3, in frame from base 1. The material was blood, obtained after dendritic cell vaccination. The source is a human donor with glioblastoma. The rearranged segments are TRBV7-9 and TRBJ2-3, with an unclear D gene assignment. The CDR3: CASSFPVSYTSTDTQYF. Read as DNA, the sequence is TGTGCCAGCAGCTTTCCCGTGTCATATACTAGCACAGATACGCAGTATTTT.